This TCR beta chain derives from a study of cytomegalovirus exposure and HLA in healthy donors. Study-level findings and limits: Apparent HLA restriction characterized most CMV-associated TCR beta chains in a later analysis. It was confirmed in vitro that three of the CMV-associated chains were specific for CMV antigens. It was reportedly the case that the classifier diagnosed cytomegalovirus status with high specificity and sensitivity.

Concerning this clone itself: The target antigen is unknown.

The germline V gene has CDR1 MDHEN and CDR2 SYDVKM. V lost 4 bases, J lost 4 bases, and 10 bases stayed unmatched. This CDR3 is 16 amino acids long. It was with 60 Vbeta and 13 Jbeta primers that the PCR ran. Libraries were prepared by immunoSEQ multiplex PCR; TCRdb keeps only in-frame clonotypes and omits some of them. The sample includes 100,000 to 150,000 clones, roughly 80% of them seen just once. V gene TRBV28 combines with J gene TRBJ2-7; 10 nucleotides agree with TRBD2. What was sequenced was PBMCs. The TCR comes from a woman aged 50 to 60 in good health and CMV-seronegative. Here the CDR3 reads CASSSPGAGGPYEQYF. The CDR3 DNA follows: TGTGCCAGCAGTTCCCCTGGAGCGGGAGGGCCTTACGAGCAGTACTTC.